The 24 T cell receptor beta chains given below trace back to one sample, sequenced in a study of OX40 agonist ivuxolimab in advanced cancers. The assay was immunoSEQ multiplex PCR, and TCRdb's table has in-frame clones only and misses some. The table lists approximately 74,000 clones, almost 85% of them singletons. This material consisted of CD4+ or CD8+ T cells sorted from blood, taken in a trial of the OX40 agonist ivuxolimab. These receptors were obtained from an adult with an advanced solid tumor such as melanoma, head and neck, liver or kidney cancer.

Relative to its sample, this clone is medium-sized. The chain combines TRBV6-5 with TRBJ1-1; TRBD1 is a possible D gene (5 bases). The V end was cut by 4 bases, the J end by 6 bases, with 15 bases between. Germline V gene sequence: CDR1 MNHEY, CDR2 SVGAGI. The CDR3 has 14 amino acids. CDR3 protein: CASSLLGTGAEAFF. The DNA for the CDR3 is TGTGCCAGCAGTTTACTCGGTACAGGAGCTGAAGCTTTCTTT.

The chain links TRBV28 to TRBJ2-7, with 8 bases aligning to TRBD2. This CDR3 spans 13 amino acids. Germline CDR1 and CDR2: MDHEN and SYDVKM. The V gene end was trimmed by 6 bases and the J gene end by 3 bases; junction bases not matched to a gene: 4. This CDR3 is CASRSGSGYEQYF. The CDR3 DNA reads TGTGCCAGCAGAAGCGGGAGTGGCTACGAGCAGTACTTC.

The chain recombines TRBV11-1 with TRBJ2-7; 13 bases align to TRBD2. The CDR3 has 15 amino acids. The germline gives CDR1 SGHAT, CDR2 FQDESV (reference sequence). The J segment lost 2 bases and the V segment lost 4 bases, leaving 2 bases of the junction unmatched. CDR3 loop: CASSWTSGGTYEQYF. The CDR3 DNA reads TGTGCCAGCAGCTGGACTAGCGGGGGTACCTACGAGCAGTACTTC.

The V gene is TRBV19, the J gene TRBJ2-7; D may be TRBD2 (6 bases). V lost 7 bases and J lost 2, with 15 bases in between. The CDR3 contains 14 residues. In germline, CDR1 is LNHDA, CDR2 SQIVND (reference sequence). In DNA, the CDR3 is TGTGCCAGTAAGTCTTATAGCGGAGCCTACGAGCAGTACTTC. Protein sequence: CASKSYSGAYEQYF. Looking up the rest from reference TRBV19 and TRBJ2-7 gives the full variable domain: DGGITQSPKYLFRKEGQNVTLSCEQNLNHDAMYWYRQDPGQGLRLIYYSQIVNDFQKGDIAEGYSVSREKKESFPLTVTSAQKNPTAFYLCASKSYSGAYEQYFGPGTRLTVT.

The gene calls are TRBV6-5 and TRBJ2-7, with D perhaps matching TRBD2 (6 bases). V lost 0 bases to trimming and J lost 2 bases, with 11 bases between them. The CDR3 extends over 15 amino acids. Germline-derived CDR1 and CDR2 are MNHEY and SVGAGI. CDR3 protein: CASSYSLASAYEQYF. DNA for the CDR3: TGTGCCAGCAGTTACTCCCTAGCGTCTGCCTACGAGCAGTACTTC.

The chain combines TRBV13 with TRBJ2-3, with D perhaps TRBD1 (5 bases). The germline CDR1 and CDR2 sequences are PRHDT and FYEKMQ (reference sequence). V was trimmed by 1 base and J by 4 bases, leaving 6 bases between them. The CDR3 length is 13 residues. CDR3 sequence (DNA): TGTGCCAGCAGCTTAGTAGGGGCAGATACGCAGTATTTT. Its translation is CASSLVGADTQYF.

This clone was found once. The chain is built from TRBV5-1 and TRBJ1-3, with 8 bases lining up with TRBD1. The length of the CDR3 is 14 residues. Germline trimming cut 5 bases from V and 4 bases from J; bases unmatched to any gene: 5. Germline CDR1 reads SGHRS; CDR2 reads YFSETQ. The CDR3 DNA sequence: TGCGCCAGCAGTCGGACAGGGTACGGAAACACCATATATTTT. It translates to CASSRTGYGNTIYF.

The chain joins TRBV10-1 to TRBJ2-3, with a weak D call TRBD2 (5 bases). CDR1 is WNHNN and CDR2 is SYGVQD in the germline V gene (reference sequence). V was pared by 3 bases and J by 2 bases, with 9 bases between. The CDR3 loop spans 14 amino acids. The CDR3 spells CASSERRATDTQYF. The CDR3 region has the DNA TGCGCCAGCAGTGAAAGGCGGGCCACAGATACGCAGTATTTT.

CDR3 in amino acids: CASSFQDGGSEQYF. CDR3 nucleotides: TGTGCCAGCAGCTTTCAGGACGGGGGATCCGAGCAGTACTTC. The chain recombines TRBV7-2 with TRBJ2-7, with TRBD2 as a possible D gene (6 bases). Germline CDR1 reads SGHTA; CDR2 reads FQGNSA. V dropped 3 bases and J dropped 6 bases, with 15 bases sitting between them. The CDR3 loop spans 14 amino acids.

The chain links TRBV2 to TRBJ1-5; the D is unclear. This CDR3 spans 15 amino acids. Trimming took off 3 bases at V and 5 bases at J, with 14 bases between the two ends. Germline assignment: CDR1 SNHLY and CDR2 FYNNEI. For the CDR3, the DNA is TGTGCCAGCAGTGAGATGGTCGGGAGTTATCAGCCCCAGCATTTT. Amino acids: CASSEMVGSYQPQHF.

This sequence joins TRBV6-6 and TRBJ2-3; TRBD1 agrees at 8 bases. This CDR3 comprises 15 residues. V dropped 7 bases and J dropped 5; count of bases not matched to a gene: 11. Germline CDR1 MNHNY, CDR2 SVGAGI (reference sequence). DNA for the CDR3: TGTGCCAGCACCGAAGGACAGGGTGTTTTAGATACGCAGTATTTT. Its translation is CASTEGQGVLDTQYF.

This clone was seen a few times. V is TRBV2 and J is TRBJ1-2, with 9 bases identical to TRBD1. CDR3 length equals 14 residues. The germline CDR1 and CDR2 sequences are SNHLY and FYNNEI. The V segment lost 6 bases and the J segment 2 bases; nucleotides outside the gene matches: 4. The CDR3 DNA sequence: TGTGCCAGCAGGGGGACAGGGTCAAACTATGGCTACACCTTC. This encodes CASRGTGSNYGYTF.

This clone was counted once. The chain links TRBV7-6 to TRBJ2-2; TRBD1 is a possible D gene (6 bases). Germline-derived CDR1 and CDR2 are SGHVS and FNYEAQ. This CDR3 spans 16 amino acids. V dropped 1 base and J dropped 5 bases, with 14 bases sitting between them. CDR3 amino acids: CASSLVGGRSTGELFF. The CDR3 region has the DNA TGTGCCAGCAGCTTAGTTGGGGGCAGGTCGACCGGGGAGCTGTTTTTT.

In DNA, the CDR3 is TGTGCCAGCAGTTACCGGGACAAGTACTCCGAGCAGTACTTC. Its protein product is CASSYRDKYSEQYF. The chain joins TRBV6-5 to TRBJ2-7; D might be TRBD1 (6 bases). The CDR3 length is 14 residues. Trimming left V 2 bases short and J 6 bases short, with 14 bases between. Germline-derived CDR1 and CDR2 are MNHEY and SVGAGI.

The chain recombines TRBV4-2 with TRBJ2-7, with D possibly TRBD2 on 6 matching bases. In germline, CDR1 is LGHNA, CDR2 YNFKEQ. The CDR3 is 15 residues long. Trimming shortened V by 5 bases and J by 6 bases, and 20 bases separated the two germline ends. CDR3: CASSSQDYYGGEQYF. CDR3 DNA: TGTGCCAGCAGCTCTCAGGACTATTACGGGGGCGAGCAGTACTTC.

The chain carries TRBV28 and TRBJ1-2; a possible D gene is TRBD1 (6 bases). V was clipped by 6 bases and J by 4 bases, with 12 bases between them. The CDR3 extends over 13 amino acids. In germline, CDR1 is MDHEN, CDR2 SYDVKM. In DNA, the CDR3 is TGTGCCAGCAGCCAGGACAGCTTCTATGGCTACACCTTC. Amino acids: CASSQDSFYGYTF.

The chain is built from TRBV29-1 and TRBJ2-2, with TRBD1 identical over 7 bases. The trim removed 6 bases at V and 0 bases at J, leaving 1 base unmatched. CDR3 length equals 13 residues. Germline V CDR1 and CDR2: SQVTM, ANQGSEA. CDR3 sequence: CSVGQANTGELFF. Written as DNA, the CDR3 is TGCAGCGTCGGACAGGCGAACACCGGGGAGCTGTTTTTT.

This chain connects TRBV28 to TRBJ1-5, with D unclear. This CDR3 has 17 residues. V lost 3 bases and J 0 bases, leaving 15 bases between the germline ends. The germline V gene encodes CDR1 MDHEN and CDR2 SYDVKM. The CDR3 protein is CASSLVGWRYSNQPQHF. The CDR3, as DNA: TGTGCCAGCAGTTTGGTAGGGTGGAGATATAGCAATCAGCCCCAGCATTTT.

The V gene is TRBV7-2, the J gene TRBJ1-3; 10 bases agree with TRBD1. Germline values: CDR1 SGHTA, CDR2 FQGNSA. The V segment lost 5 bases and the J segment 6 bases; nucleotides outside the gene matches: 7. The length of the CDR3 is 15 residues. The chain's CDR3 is CASSPDRGRENTIYF. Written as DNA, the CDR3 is TGTGCCAGCAGCCCCGACAGGGGGCGGGAAAACACCATATATTTT.

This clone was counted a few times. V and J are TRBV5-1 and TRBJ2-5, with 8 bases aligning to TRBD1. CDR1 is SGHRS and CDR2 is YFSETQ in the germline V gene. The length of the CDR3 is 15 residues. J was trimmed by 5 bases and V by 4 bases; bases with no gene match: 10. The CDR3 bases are TGCGCCAGCAGCCCGGAGGCAGGGGGCTGGGAGACCCAGTACTTC. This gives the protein CASSPEAGGWETQYF.

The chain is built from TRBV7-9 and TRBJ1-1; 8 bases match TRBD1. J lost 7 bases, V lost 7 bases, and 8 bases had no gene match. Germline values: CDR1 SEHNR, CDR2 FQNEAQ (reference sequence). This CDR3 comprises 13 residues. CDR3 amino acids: CASNDKTGDEAFF. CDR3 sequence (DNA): TGTGCCAGCAACGATAAGACAGGGGATGAAGCTTTCTTT.

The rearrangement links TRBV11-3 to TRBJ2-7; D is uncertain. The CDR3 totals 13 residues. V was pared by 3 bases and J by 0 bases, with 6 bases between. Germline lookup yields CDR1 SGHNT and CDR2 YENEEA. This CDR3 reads CASSFGPSYEQYF. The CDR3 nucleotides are TGTGCCAGCAGCTTCGGCCCCTCCTACGAGCAGTACTTC.

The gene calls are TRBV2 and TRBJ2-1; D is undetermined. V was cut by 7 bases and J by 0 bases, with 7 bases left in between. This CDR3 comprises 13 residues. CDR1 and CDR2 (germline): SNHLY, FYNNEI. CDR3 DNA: TGTGCCAGCACGGTGAGCTCCTACAATGAGCAGTTCTTC. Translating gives CASTVSSYNEQFF.

The CDR3 bases are TGCGCCAGCAGCTCACGTATGGGTTCGGGCACAGATACGCAGTATTTT. The encoded protein is CASSSRMGSGTDTQYF. J is TRBJ2-3 and V is TRBV5-1; no clear D gene. In germline, CDR1 is SGHRS, CDR2 YFSETQ. The CDR3 is made up of 16 amino acids. The V and J ends lost 3 bases and 1 base respectively, with 15 bases between them.